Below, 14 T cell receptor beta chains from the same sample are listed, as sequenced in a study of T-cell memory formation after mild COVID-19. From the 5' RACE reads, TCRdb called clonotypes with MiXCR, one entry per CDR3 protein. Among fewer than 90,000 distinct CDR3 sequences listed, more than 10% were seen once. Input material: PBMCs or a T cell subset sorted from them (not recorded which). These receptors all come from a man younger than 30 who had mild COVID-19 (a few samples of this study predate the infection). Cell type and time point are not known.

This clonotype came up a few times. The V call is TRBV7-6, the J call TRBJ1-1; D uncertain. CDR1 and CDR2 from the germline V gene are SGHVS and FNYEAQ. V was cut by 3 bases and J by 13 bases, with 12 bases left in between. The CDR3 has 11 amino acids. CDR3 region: CASSLDQSVFF. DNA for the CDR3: TGTGCCAGCAGCTTGGATCAATCGGTTTTCTTT.

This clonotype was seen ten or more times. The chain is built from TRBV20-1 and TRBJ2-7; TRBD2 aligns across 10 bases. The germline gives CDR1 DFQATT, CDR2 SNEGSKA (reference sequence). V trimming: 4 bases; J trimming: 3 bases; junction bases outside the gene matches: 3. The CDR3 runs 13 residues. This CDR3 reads CSATSGGIYEQYV. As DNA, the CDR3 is TGCAGTGCTACTAGCGGGGGCATCTACGAGCAGTACGTC.

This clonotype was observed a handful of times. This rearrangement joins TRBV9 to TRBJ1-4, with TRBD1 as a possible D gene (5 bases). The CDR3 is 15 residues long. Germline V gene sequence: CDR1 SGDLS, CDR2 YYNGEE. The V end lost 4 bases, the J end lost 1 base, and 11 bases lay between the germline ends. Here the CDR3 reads CASSPVGGTNEKLFF. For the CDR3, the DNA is TGTGCCAGCAGCCCCGTCGGGGGAACTAATGAAAAACTGTTTTTT.

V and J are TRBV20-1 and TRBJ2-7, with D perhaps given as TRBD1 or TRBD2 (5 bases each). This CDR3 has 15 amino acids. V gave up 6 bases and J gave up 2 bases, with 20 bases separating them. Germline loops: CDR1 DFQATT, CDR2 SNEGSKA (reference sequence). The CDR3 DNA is TGCAGTGCCGCCGACGGCTCAGGGAGTGCCTACGAGCAGTACGTC. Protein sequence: CSAADGSGSAYEQYV.

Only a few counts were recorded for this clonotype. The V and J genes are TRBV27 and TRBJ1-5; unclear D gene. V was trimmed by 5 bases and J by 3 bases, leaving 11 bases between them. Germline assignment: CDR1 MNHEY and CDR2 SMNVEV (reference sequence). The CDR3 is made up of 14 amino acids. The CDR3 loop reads CASSLGRINQPQHF. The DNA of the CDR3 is TGTGCCAGCAGTCTAGGACGGATCAATCAGCCCCAGCATTTT.

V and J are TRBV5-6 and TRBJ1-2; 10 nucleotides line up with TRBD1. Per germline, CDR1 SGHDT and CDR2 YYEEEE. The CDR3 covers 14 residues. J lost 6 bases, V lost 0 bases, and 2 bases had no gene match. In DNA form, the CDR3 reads TGTGCCAGCAGCTTGGCCGGGACAGGGGATGGCTACACCTTC. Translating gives CASSLAGTGDGYTF.

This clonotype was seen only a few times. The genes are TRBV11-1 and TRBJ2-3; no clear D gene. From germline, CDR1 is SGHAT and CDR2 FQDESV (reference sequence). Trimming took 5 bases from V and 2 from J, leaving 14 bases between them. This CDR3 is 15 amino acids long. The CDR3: CASSPLPADTDTQYF. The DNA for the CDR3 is TGTGCCAGCAGCCCACTCCCGGCGGACACAGATACGCAGTATTTT.

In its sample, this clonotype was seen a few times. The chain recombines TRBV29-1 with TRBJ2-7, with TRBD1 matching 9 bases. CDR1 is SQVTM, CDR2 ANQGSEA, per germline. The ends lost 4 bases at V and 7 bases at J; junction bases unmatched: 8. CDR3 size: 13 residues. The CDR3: CSVAKTGGGEQYV. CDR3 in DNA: TGCAGCGTTGCGAAGACAGGGGGTGGTGAGCAGTACGTC.

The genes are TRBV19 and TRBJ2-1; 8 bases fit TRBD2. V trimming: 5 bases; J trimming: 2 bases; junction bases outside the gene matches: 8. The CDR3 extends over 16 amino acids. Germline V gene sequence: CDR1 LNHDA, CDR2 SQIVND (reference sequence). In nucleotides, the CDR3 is TGTGCCAGTAGTGCACATGCGGGGGGCCCCTACAATGAGCAGTTCTTC. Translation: CASSAHAGGPYNEQFF.

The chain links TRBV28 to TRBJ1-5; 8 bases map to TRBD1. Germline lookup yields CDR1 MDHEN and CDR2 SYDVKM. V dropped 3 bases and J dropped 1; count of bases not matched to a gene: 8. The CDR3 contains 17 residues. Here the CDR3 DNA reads TGTGCCAGCAGTTTCCTCCCGACAGGGGCGAGCAATCAGCCCCAGCATTTT. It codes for CASSFLPTGASNQPQHF.

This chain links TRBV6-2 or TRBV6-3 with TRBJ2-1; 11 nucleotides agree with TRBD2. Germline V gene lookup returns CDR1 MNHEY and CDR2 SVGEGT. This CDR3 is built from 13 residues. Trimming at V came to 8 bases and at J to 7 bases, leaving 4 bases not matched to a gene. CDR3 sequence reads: CASLTSGANEQFF. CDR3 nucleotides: TGTGCCAGCTTGACTAGCGGGGCAAATGAGCAGTTCTTC.

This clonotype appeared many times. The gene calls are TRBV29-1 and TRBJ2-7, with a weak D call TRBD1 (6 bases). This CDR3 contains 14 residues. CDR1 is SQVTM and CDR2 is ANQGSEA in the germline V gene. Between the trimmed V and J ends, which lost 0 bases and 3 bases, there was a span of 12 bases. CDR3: CSVEDRVGGYEQYF. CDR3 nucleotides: TGCAGCGTTGAAGATCGGGTAGGGGGCTACGAGCAGTACTTC.

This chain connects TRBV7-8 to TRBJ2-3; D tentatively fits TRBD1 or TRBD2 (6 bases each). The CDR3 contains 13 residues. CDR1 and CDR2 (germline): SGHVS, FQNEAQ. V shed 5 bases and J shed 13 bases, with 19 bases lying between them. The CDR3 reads CASSPEAGGPEYF. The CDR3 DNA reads TGTGCCAGCAGCCCCGAGGCCGGGGGCCCAGAGTATTTT.

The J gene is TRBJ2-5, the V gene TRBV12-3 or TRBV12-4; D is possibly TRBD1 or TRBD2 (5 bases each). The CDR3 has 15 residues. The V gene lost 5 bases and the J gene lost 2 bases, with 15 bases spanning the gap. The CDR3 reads CASSGPGRHQETQYF. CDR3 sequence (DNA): TGTGCCAGCAGTGGGCCGGGACGACATCAAGAGACCCAGTACTTC.